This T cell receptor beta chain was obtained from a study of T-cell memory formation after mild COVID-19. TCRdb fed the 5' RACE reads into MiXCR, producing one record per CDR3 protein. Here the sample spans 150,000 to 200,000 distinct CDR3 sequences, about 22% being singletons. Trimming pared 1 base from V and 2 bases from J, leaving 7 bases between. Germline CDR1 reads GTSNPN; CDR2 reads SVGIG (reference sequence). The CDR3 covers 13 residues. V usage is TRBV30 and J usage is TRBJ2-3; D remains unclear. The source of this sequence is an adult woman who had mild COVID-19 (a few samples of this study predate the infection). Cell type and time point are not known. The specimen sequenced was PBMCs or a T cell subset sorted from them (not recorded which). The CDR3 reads CAWSADHTDTQYF. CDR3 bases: TGTGCCTGGAGTGCGGACCACACAGATACGCAGTATTTT.